One and the same sample provided the 23 T cell receptor beta chains below, sequenced in a study of response to subunit inactivated influenza vaccine. MiXCR, applied by TCRdb to the RT-PCR reads, yields one record per CDR3 protein. In the table there are about 180,000 distinct CDR3 sequences, about 10% of which are singletons. The source was non-naive T cells sorted from PBMCs, collected on the day of vaccination. Every receptor here comes from a man aged 45 to 65 who received an inactivated influenza vaccine.

The chain employs TRBV6-1 and TRBJ2-2; 9 nucleotides align to TRBD2. Trimming removed 3 bases from V and 8 bases from J; junction bases left unmatched: 4. The germline CDR1 and CDR2 sequences are MNHNS and SASEGT. The CDR3 runs 14 residues. The CDR3 is CASSEREGPGELFF. DNA for the CDR3: TGTGCCAGCAGTGAGCGGGAGGGCCCAGGGGAGCTGTTTTTT.

This clonotype was picked up many times. The chain uses TRBV7-9 and TRBJ1-3; TRBD1 aligns across 7 bases. Trimming cost V 4 bases and J 2 bases; bases outside gene matches: 5. The CDR3 sequence is 15 residues long. Germline CDR1 SEHNR, CDR2 FQNEAQ (reference sequence). CDR3 in amino acids: CASSSTGVPGNTIYF. DNA for the CDR3: TGTGCCAGCAGCTCCACAGGGGTCCCTGGAAACACCATATATTTT.

The rearrangement uses TRBV7-9 and TRBJ2-2, with 13 bases matching TRBD2. This CDR3 region has 16 residues. The germline CDR1 and CDR2 sequences are SEHNR and FQNEAQ (reference sequence). Losses at the gene ends were 6 bases for V and 2 bases for J; bases not matched to a gene: 3. CDR3 residues: CASRMGLAGNTGELFF. CDR3 sequence (DNA): TGTGCCAGCAGGATGGGACTAGCGGGAAACACCGGGGAGCTGTTTTTT.

The rearrangement uses TRBV6-2 or TRBV6-3 and TRBJ2-3, with 13 nucleotides matching TRBD2. The length of the CDR3 is 15 residues. Germline lookup yields CDR1 MNHEY and CDR2 SVGEGT. J gave up 3 bases and V 4 bases, and 1 base lay outside the gene matches. DNA for the CDR3: TGTGCCAGCAGTTGGACTAGCGGGAGAACAGATACGCAGTATTTT. It specifies CASSWTSGRTDTQYF.

The chain combines TRBV27 with TRBJ2-1; D call uncertain. V was pared by 5 bases and J by 5 bases, with 7 bases between. CDR1 is MNHEY and CDR2 is SMNVEV in the germline V gene (reference sequence). The CDR3 spans 12 residues. This chain's CDR3 is CASSRLHNEQFF. Written as DNA, the CDR3 is TGTGCCAGCAGTCGCCTTCACAATGAGCAGTTCTTC.

The chain has TRBV20-1 and TRBJ1-1; 8 bases agree with TRBD1. V lost 3 bases to trimming and J lost 11 bases; unmatched junction nucleotides: 5. The CDR3 contains 11 residues. Germline V CDR1 and CDR2: DFQATT, SNEGSKA (reference sequence). CDR3 region: CSASLDRVAFF. CDR3 nucleotide sequence: TGCAGTGCTAGCCTGGACAGGGTTGCTTTCTTT.

This clonotype was seen repeatedly, ten times or more. The rearrangement uses TRBV16 and TRBJ2-1; D gene unclear. V lost 7 bases and J 6 bases, leaving 7 bases between the germline ends. The CDR3 totals 11 residues. CDR1 and CDR2 (germline): KGHSY, FQNENV. The DNA of the CDR3 is TGTGCCAGCATGATACGCAATGAGCAGTTCTTC. Its protein is CASMIRNEQFF.

This clonotype has a single count. The gene calls are TRBV7-6 and TRBJ2-5; D remains ambiguous. CDR1 is SGHVS and CDR2 is FNYEAQ in the germline V gene. Trimming took 0 bases from V and 6 from J, leaving 8 bases between them. There are 13 residues in the CDR3. CDR3 protein: CASSLAAGQTQYF. The CDR3, as DNA: TGTGCCAGCAGCTTAGCCGCAGGCCAGACCCAGTACTTC.

This clonotype was recorded a few times. This chain links TRBV4-1 with TRBJ1-5; TRBD1 matches 9 bases. The germline CDR1 and CDR2 sequences are MGHRA and YSYEKL. CDR3 length: 21 residues. The V and J ends lost 4 bases and 2 bases, in that order; junction bases with no gene match: 21. The CDR3 nucleotides read TGCGCCAGCAGCCTCCACAGATCTGGGACAGGGTCGGATGTGGGCAATCAGCCCCAGCATTTT. Its translation is CASSLHRSGTGSDVGNQPQHF.

The rearrangement joins TRBV10-3 to TRBJ2-7; possible D gene TRBD2, 6 bases. The V end lost 4 bases, the J end lost 2 bases, and 12 bases lay between the germline ends. The length of the CDR3 is 14 residues. The germline CDR1 and CDR2 sequences are ENHRY and SYGVKD. CDR3 DNA sequence: TGTGCCATCAGTGGAGGTGGAGGGACCTACGAGCAGTACTTC. Its protein product is CAISGGGGTYEQYF.

The V and J genes are TRBV6-5 and TRBJ1-2; D gene uncertain. This CDR3 is built from 13 residues. The germline V and J ends were trimmed by 0 bases and 5 bases, with 7 bases remaining between them. In germline, CDR1 is MNHEY, CDR2 SVGAGI. CDR3 DNA: TGTGCCAGCAGTTACTCGAACGGGTATGGCTACACCTTC. It translates to CASSYSNGYGYTF.

This clonotype was counted many times. V usage is TRBV20-1 and J usage is TRBJ1-3; D uncertain. CDR3 length: 17 residues. The germline V gene has CDR1 DFQATT and CDR2 SNEGSKA (reference sequence). V was trimmed by 0 bases and J by 0 bases, leaving 15 bases between them. CDR3: CSARDPLDRVSGNTIYF. The CDR3 DNA sequence: TGCAGTGCTAGAGATCCTCTGGACCGAGTCTCTGGAAACACCATATATTTT.

The J gene is TRBJ2-1, the V gene TRBV20-1; 7 bases map to TRBD2. Germline CDR1 is DFQATT and CDR2 is SNEGSKA (reference sequence). This CDR3 has 14 amino acids. V gave up 4 bases and J gave up 8 bases; unmatched junction bases: 11. Here the CDR3 reads CSATGLESRYEQFF. CDR3 sequence (DNA): TGCAGTGCTACCGGACTAGAGTCTAGGTATGAGCAGTTCTTC.

The rearrangement links TRBV25-1 to TRBJ1-1, with a tentative D call TRBD1 (6 bases). Looked up from germline, CDR1 is MGHDK and CDR2 is SYGVNS. V dropped 2 bases and J dropped 4 bases, with 14 bases sitting between them. The CDR3 runs 15 residues. The CDR3 DNA is TGTGCCAGCAGTGAACCTACAGGGCTGGGCACTGAAGCTTTCTTT. Translated, it gives CASSEPTGLGTEAFF.

This clonotype was seen at least ten times. The chain joins TRBV28 to TRBJ2-1; 8 bases are shared with TRBD1. Germline V gene sequence: CDR1 MDHEN, CDR2 SYDVKM. The CDR3 length is 16 residues. V dropped 5 bases and J dropped 7; count of bases not matched to a gene: 13. CDR3 nucleotides: TGTGCCAGCAGTAGGCCATCAGGGGGCGCGGGAAATGAGCAGTTCTTC. Its translation: CASSRPSGGAGNEQFF.

This chain links TRBV7-2 with TRBJ2-5; 9 nucleotides agree with TRBD1. Germline assignment: CDR1 SGHTA and CDR2 FQGNSA. The V segment lost 5 bases and the J segment 4 bases; nucleotides outside the gene matches: 8. This CDR3 has 15 amino acids. CDR3 bases: TGTGCCAGCAGCCTGGGACAGGGAGGGTCAGAGACCCAGTACTTC. Amino acid sequence: CASSLGQGGSETQYF.

This clonotype has only a few counts. CDR3 nucleotide sequence: TGTGCCAGCAGCCAAGTAACTAGCGGGAGGCACCGCGTGATCCAGTACTTC. It is translated as CASSQVTSGRHRVIQYF. The J gene is TRBJ2-5, the V gene TRBV14, with 12 bases fitting TRBD2. CDR1 SGHDN and CDR2 FVKESK come from the germline V gene. This CDR3 has 17 amino acids. The V and J ends lost 1 base and 10 bases, in that order; junction bases with no gene match: 13.

This clonotype showed up just a few times. The CDR3 spells CASSLDLAAGGGYTF. The CDR3 nucleotides read TGTGCCAGCAGCTTAGATTTGGCTGCCGGAGGGGGCTACACCTTC. The gene calls are TRBV11-2 and TRBJ1-2; no definite D call. Germline CDR1 and CDR2: SGHAT and FQNNGV. The length of the CDR3 is 15 residues. V lost 0 bases and J lost 8, with 16 bases in between. Complete variable domain (other parts from reference TRBV11-2 and TRBJ1-2): EAGVAQSPRYKIIEKRQSVAFWCNPISGHATLYWYQQILGQGPKLLIQFQNNGVVDDSQLPKDRFSAERLKGVDSTLKIQPAKLEDSAVYLCASSLDLAAGGGYTFGSGTRLTVV.

The J gene is TRBJ2-7, the V gene TRBV20-1; 9 bases align to TRBD1. Germline CDR1 DFQATT, CDR2 SNEGSKA (reference sequence). CDR3 size: 13 residues. Trimming removed 1 base from V and 9 bases from J; junction bases left unmatched: 7. The CDR3 nucleotides read TGCAGTGCTAGAGCCGGGACAGGGCGTTGGCAGTACTTC. Amino acids: CSARAGTGRWQYF.

This chain joins TRBV5-6 and TRBJ2-1; D possibly uses TRBD1 or TRBD2 (5 bases each). CDR3 size: 14 residues. The germline V gene has CDR1 SGHDT and CDR2 YYEEEE. Deletions cut 5 bases from V and 8 bases from J, with 17 bases between. CDR3 coding DNA: TGTGCCAGCAGACTGGCGCTGGGGGACGATGAGCAGTTCTTC. Amino acids: CASRLALGDDEQFF. The whole variable domain, filled in from reference TRBV5-6 and TRBJ2-1, reads DAGVTQSPTHLIKTRGQQVTLRCSPKSGHDTVSWYQQALGQGPQFIFQYYEEEERQRGNFPDRFSGHQFPNYSSELNVNALLLGDSALYLCASRLALGDDEQFFGPGTRLTVL.

The chain couples TRBV30 to TRBJ2-3; D may match TRBD1 or TRBD2 (5 bases each). Trimming cost V 0 bases and J 2 bases, with 18 bases left between them. The germline V gene has CDR1 GTSNPN and CDR2 SVGIG (reference sequence). CDR3 length equals 17 residues. The DNA for the CDR3 is TGTGCCTGGAGTGTACGGAGATCGTCCGGGACCACAGATACGCAGTATTTT. This sequence encodes CAWSVRRSSGTTDTQYF.

The table lists this clonotype with many counts. The genes are TRBV5-1 and TRBJ2-1; D gene unclear. V was trimmed by 4 bases and J by 8 bases, leaving 16 bases between them. This CDR3 has 14 residues. CDR1 SGHRS and CDR2 YFSETQ come from the germline V gene. The CDR3 region has the DNA TGCGCCAGCAGCAGAGACGCGTCATACGATGAGCAGTTCTTC. It codes for CASSRDASYDEQFF.

This clonotype was observed at least ten times. The chain combines TRBV12-3 or TRBV12-4 with TRBJ1-3; D unresolved. Trimming cost V 10 bases and J 2 bases, with 15 bases left between them. The CDR3 has 14 residues. CDR3 DNA sequence: TGTGCCACTCAGGAGGGAGTACCTGGAAACACCATATATTTT. Translated, it gives CATQEGVPGNTIYF.